This T cell receptor beta chain comes out of a study of blood T cells in healthy people across ages. Combining a sample-barcoded 5' primer with a J-beta primer mix, a second PCR ran for about 6 to 11 cycles. From the 5' RACE reads, TCRdb called clonotypes with MiXCR, one entry per CDR3 protein. The table includes under 800,000 distinct CDR3 sequences, roughly 20% detected once. Study outcomes and limitations: Strong correlation was found linking TCR beta diversity to naive T cell percentage. Relative to aged donors, long-lived donors carried more naive CD4+ cells and displayed higher diversity.

As to this clonotype: Its antigen is still unknown.

Germline lookup yields CDR1 MGHDK and CDR2 SYGVNS. V was pared by 3 bases and J by 11 bases, with 10 bases between. CDR3 length: 12 amino acids. The sample providers were healthy Caucasian people from Russia, aged about 6 to 95. RNA extraction gave at least 5.5 micrograms of total RNA per sample. The rearrangement links TRBV25-1 to TRBJ1-4, with a weak D call TRBD1 (5 bases). This receptor was taken from a man in his 70s in good health. The material sequenced was blood. CDR3 amino acids: CASSDWGFKLFF. CDR3 bases: TGTGCCAGCAGTGATTGGGGGTTTAAACTGTTTTTT.